Following are 29 T cell receptor beta chains from one sample sequenced in a study of T cell responses to AZD1222 COVID-19 vaccine. Assay used: immunoSEQ multiplex PCR; TCRdb lists only in-frame clones, some missing. This table holds 55,000 to 75,000 clones, around nine tenths found once. The sequences come from peripheral blood, collected on day 0 of AZD1222 vaccination. The receptors originated from an adult in good health.

This clone was seen a handful of times. J is TRBJ2-7 and V is TRBV25-1; a possible D gene is TRBD2 (6 bases). V shed 8 bases and J shed 6 bases, with 17 bases lying between them. Germline V gene lookup returns CDR1 MGHDK and CDR2 SYGVNS. This CDR3 comprises 13 residues. The CDR3 protein is CASRIGGALEQYF. The CDR3 DNA follows: TGTGCCAGCCGAATTGGAGGGGCCCTCGAGCAGTACTTC.

The J gene is TRBJ1-6, the V gene TRBV7-2; D gene ambiguous. This CDR3 has 16 residues. Deletions cut 1 base from V and 4 bases from J, with 11 bases between. CDR1 and CDR2 (germline): SGHTA, FQGNSA. The CDR3 is CASSLGPGLYNSPLHF. The CDR3 nucleotides are TGTGCCAGCAGCTTAGGTCCGGGTCTTTATAATTCACCCCTCCACTTT.

This rearrangement joins TRBV29-1 to TRBJ2-2; TRBD2 might be the D (6 bases). In germline, CDR1 is SQVTM, CDR2 ANQGSEA. V dropped 6 bases and J dropped 4 bases, with 12 bases sitting between them. The CDR3 is 13 residues long. The CDR3 reads CSVTPRGTGELFF. The CDR3 nucleotides are TGCAGCGTCACCCCGCGGGGCACCGGGGAGCTGTTTTTT.

This clone was counted once. The chain joins TRBV10-3 to TRBJ1-5; D may be TRBD1 (6 bases). Germline lookup yields CDR1 ENHRY and CDR2 SYGVKD. The ends were cut back, 0 bases at V and 0 bases at J, with 9 bases in the middle. CDR3 length: 16 residues. The CDR3, as DNA: TGTGCCATCAGTGAGTCAAGGGGGGTTAGCAATCAGCCCCAGCATTTT. This translates into CAISESRGVSNQPQHF.

This chain connects TRBV6-5 to TRBJ1-2, with no clear D. Germline assignment: CDR1 MNHEY and CDR2 SVGAGI. This CDR3 spans 14 amino acids. V lost 2 bases and J lost 0, with 7 bases in between. The CDR3 here is CASSYRQPNYGYTF. In DNA, the CDR3 is TGTGCCAGCAGTTACCGCCAGCCTAACTATGGCTACACCTTC.

The DNA of the CDR3 is TGTGCCAGCAGCCACAGGGGAAAAAACTATGGCTACACCTTC. It specifies CASSHRGKNYGYTF. The V gene is TRBV3-1 (or the pseudogene TRBV3-2), the J gene TRBJ1-2, with D perhaps TRBD1 (6 bases). CDR3 length equals 14 residues. The germline V gene has CDR1 LGHDT and CDR2 YNNKEL (reference sequence). V dropped 3 bases and J dropped 2 bases, with 10 bases sitting between them.

The CDR3 DNA reads as TGTGCCAGCAGCCCACTGAGATACGAGCAGTACTTC. This gives the protein CASSPLRYEQYF. V is TRBV11-2 and J is TRBJ2-7; D is unresolved. The CDR3 loop spans 12 amino acids. Trimming shortened V by 5 bases and J by 4 bases, and 9 bases separated the two germline ends. In germline, CDR1 is SGHAT, CDR2 FQNNGV.

The rearrangement links TRBV27 to TRBJ2-1; perhaps TRBD2 as D (8 bases). V lost 2 bases and J 6 bases, leaving 26 bases between the germline ends. The CDR3 loop spans 19 amino acids. Germline lookup yields CDR1 MNHEY and CDR2 SMNVEV (reference sequence). The CDR3 DNA follows: TGTGCCAGCAGTTTAAGTTCCGGGGGGGACAGCTCACCGCTCAATGAGCAGTTCTTC. Its protein is CASSLSSGGDSSPLNEQFF.

The V and J genes are TRBV11-3 and TRBJ2-1; no clear D gene. Trimming stripped 5 bases from V and 3 bases from J, with 5 bases between. The CDR3 runs 12 residues. Germline V lookup: CDR1 SGHNT, CDR2 YENEEA. The CDR3 sequence: CASSRSYNEQFF. The CDR3 nucleotides are TGTGCCAGCAGCCGGAGCTACAATGAGCAGTTCTTC.

The chain uses TRBV15 and TRBJ2-7, with 7 positions matching TRBD2. Per germline, CDR1 LNHNV and CDR2 YYDKDF (reference sequence). CDR3 size: 15 residues. The V and J ends lost 0 bases and 2 bases, in that order; junction bases with no gene match: 4. The chain's CDR3 is CATSRDAGDTYEQYF. Written as DNA, the CDR3 is TGTGCCACCAGCAGAGACGCGGGGGATACCTACGAGCAGTACTTC. The variable domain in full, with the rest retrieved from reference TRBV15 and TRBJ2-7, is DAMVIQNPRYQVTQFGKPVTLSCSQTLNHNVMYWYQQKSSQAPKLLFHYYDKDFNNEADTPDNFQSRRPNTSFCFLDIRSPGLGDTAMYLCATSRDAGDTYEQYFGPGTRLTVT.

The genes are TRBV28 and TRBJ2-2; the D is unclear. V was shortened by 3 bases and J by 6 bases, with 11 bases between the two germline ends. The CDR3 has 14 residues. Looked up from germline, CDR1 is MDHEN and CDR2 is SYDVKM. The CDR3: CASSFFRFSGELFF. CDR3 nucleotides: TGTGCCAGCAGTTTTTTTCGGTTCTCCGGGGAGCTGTTTTTT.

The V and J genes are TRBV28 and TRBJ2-1, with TRBD1 matching 7 bases. The CDR3 is made up of 14 amino acids. From germline, CDR1 is MDHEN and CDR2 SYDVKM. With 4 bases clipped from V and 7 bases from J, the junction kept 7 bases outside the gene matches. The DNA of the CDR3 is TGTGCCAGCAGTTCCCTCCGGACAGGAAATGAGCAGTTCTTC. Translating gives CASSSLRTGNEQFF.

This chain's CDR3 is CASSLAESYEQYF. Written as DNA, the CDR3 is TGTGCCAGCAGTCTAGCGGAATCCTACGAGCAGTACTTC. The chain recombines TRBV6-5 with TRBJ2-7; 7 positions agree with TRBD2. The length of the CDR3 is 13 residues. CDR1 is MNHEY and CDR2 is SVGAGI in the germline V gene. Germline trimming cut 5 bases from V and 1 base from J; bases unmatched to any gene: 2.

The chain carries TRBV1 and TRBJ1-4; TRBD1 was called by the table and not checked on the DNA. TRBV1 is an annotated pseudogene. The CDR3 runs 12 residues. CDR3 protein: CTSSRHNEKLFF. For the CDR3, the DNA is TGCACCAGCAGCCGACATAATGAAAAACTGTTTTTT.

The chain joins TRBV28 to TRBJ1-2; D perhaps matches TRBD1 (5 bases). The CDR3 loop spans 11 amino acids. V lost 7 bases to trimming and J lost 5 bases, with 8 bases between them. CDR1 MDHEN and CDR2 SYDVKM come from the germline V gene. The CDR3 protein is CASTPGYGYTF. Written as DNA, the CDR3 is TGTGCCAGCACCCCAGGGTATGGCTACACCTTC.

This chain links TRBV10-2 with TRBJ1-5; no firm D call. The CDR3 is made up of 15 amino acids. Trimming cost V 5 bases and J 0 bases, with 11 bases left between them. Germline lookup yields CDR1 WSHSY and CDR2 SAAADI. The CDR3 sequence is CASSSQSYSNQPQHF. CDR3 DNA sequence: TGCGCCAGCAGTTCACAGTCTTATAGCAATCAGCCCCAGCATTTT.

V and J are TRBV6-5 and TRBJ2-3, with D uncertain. Between the trimmed V and J ends, which lost 4 bases and 1 base, there was a span of 12 bases. Germline lookup yields CDR1 MNHEY and CDR2 SVGAGI. This CDR3 has 15 amino acids. In DNA form, the CDR3 reads TGTGCCAGCAGTTCAATCACGAGACGCACAGATACGCAGTATTTT. This translates into CASSSITRRTDTQYF.

V usage is TRBV2 and J usage is TRBJ1-1; D remains ambiguous. The CDR3 covers 13 residues. CDR1 is SNHLY, CDR2 FYNNEI, per germline. Deletions cut 2 bases from V and 1 base from J, with 5 bases between. The CDR3 region is CASSEYKNTEAFF. CDR3 DNA: TGTGCCAGCAGTGAATACAAGAACACTGAAGCTTTCTTT.

The gene calls are TRBV4-3 and TRBJ2-1; D possibly matches TRBD1 or TRBD2 (7 bases each). CDR3 length equals 21 residues. V lost 0 bases, J lost 1 base, and 25 bases lay in between. Germline CDR1 LGHNA, CDR2 YSLEER. CDR3 region: CASSQEGSGRGGGESYNEQFF. The DNA for the CDR3 is TGCGCCAGCAGCCAAGAGGGAAGTGGGAGGGGAGGGGGCGAATCCTACAATGAGCAGTTCTTC.

This chain's CDR3 is CASSFRETDTQYF. In DNA, the CDR3 is TGTGCCAGCAGCTTCAGGGAAACAGATACGCAGTATTTT. This rearrangement joins TRBV6-5 to TRBJ2-3, with D possibly being TRBD1 (5 bases). Per germline, CDR1 MNHEY and CDR2 SVGAGI. The CDR3 extends over 13 amino acids. Trimming cost V 6 bases and J 3 bases, with 10 bases left between them.

This chain uses TRBV28 with TRBJ2-7, with D unclear. CDR1 and CDR2 from the germline V gene are MDHEN and SYDVKM. The V end was cut by 5 bases, the J end by 4 bases, with 9 bases between. The CDR3 covers 12 residues. CDR3 in amino acids: CASSLGWYEQYF. The DNA for the CDR3 is TGTGCCAGCAGTCTAGGTTGGTACGAGCAGTACTTC.

J is TRBJ2-1 and V is TRBV18; 8 nucleotides agree with TRBD1. Losses at the gene ends were 6 bases for V and 4 bases for J; bases not matched to a gene: 5. Germline V gene sequence: CDR1 KGHSH, CDR2 LQKENI. This CDR3 has 14 amino acids. CDR3 region: CASSPGQEYNEQFF. In DNA form, the CDR3 reads TGTGCCAGCTCGCCGGGACAGGAGTACAATGAGCAGTTCTTC.

The rearrangement joins TRBV7-9 to TRBJ2-3; D ambiguous. CDR1 SEHNR and CDR2 FQNEAQ come from the germline V gene (reference sequence). This CDR3 is 15 amino acids long. V was pared by 0 bases and J by 0 bases, with 7 bases between. The CDR3 bases are TGTGCCAGCAGCTTAGCTACAGACAGCACAGATACGCAGTATTTT. Translated: CASSLATDSTDTQYF.

The rearrangement uses TRBV29-1 and TRBJ2-1, with D tentatively TRBD1 or TRBD2 (5 bases each). CDR3 length: 13 residues. Per the germline V gene, CDR1 is SQVTM and CDR2 is ANQGSEA. V lost 4 bases and J 6 bases, leaving 13 bases between the germline ends. CDR3: CSVGFGDVNEQFF. CDR3 nucleotide sequence: TGCAGCGTTGGGTTTGGGGACGTCAATGAGCAGTTCTTC.

The gene calls are TRBV11-2 and TRBJ1-1; TRBD1 matches 7 bases. V lost 5 bases to trimming and J lost 4 bases; unmatched junction nucleotides: 4. The V gene's germline CDR1 is SGHAT and CDR2 FQNNGV. There are 13 residues in the CDR3. CDR3 nucleotides: TGTGCCAGCAGCGACGACAGGGCCACTGAAGCTTTCTTT. Translated, it gives CASSDDRATEAFF.

This clone was recorded a few times. The chain couples TRBV7-4 to TRBJ2-5; 7 bases match TRBD1. The CDR3 is made up of 15 amino acids. The germline V gene has CDR1 SGHVT and CDR2 SQSDAQ. V trimming: 5 bases; J trimming: 1 base; junction bases outside the gene matches: 7. The CDR3 reads CASSPRQGGQETQYF. The CDR3, as DNA: TGTGCCAGCAGCCCCAGACAGGGCGGCCAAGAGACCCAGTACTTC.

This clone was observed a single time. CDR3 nucleotides: TGTGCCAGCAGCCCCGCAGGGGGCCGGGGGGCTTTCTTT. Protein sequence: CASSPAGGRGAFF. The rearrangement joins TRBV12-3 or TRBV12-4 to TRBJ1-1; 8 bases match TRBD1. There are 13 residues in the CDR3. V lost 6 bases, J lost 11 bases, and 11 bases stayed unmatched.

The chain uses TRBV23-1 and TRBJ1-2; D is perhaps TRBD1 (6 bases). TRBV23-1 is an open reading frame whose function is uncertain. The V gene lost 0 bases and the J gene lost 1 base, with 15 bases spanning the gap. CDR3 length: 17 residues. CDR3 sequence: CASSQSRDNFFNYGYTF. The CDR3 coding sequence is TGCGCCAGCAGTCAATCCCGGGACAATTTTTTTAACTATGGCTACACCTTC.

This clone was seen a few times. This chain joins TRBV19 and TRBJ2-1; tentatively, D is TRBD1 (5 bases). CDR3 length: 13 amino acids. Looked up from germline, CDR1 is LNHDA and CDR2 is SQIVND (reference sequence). The germline V and J ends were trimmed by 5 bases and 4 bases, with 9 bases remaining between them. CDR3 region: CASSLQEYNEQFF. CDR3 nucleotide sequence: TGTGCCAGTAGTTTACAGGAGTACAATGAGCAGTTCTTC.